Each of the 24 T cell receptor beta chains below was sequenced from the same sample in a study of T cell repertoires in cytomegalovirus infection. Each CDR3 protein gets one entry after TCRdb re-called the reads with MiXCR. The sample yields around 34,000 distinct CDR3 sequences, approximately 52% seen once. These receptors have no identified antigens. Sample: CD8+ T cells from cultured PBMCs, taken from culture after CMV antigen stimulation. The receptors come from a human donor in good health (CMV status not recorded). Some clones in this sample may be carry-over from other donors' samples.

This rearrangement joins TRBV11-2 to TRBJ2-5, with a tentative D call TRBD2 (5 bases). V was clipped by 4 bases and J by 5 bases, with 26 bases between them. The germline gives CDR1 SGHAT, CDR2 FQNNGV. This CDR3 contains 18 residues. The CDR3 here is CASSSPVSRVGMRETQYF. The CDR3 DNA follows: TGTGCCAGCAGCTCCCCGGTTTCGCGGGTGGGTATGAGGGAGACCCAGTACTTC.

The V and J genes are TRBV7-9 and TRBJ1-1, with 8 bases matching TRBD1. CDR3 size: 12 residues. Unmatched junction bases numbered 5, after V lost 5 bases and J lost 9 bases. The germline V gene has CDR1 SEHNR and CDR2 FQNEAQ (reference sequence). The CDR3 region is CASSDGTGQAFF. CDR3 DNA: TGTGCCAGCAGCGATGGGACAGGTCAAGCTTTCTTT.

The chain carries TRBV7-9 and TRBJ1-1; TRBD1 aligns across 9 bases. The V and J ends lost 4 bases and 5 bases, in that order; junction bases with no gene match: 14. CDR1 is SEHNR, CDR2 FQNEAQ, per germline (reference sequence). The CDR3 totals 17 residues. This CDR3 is CASSSENRGRSRTEAFF. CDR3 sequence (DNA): TGTGCCAGCAGCTCAGAAAACAGGGGGCGAAGTAGGACTGAAGCTTTCTTT.

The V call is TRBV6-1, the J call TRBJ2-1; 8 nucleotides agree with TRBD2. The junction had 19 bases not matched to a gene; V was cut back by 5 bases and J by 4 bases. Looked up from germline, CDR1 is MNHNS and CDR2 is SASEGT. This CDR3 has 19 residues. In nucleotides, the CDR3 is TGTGCCAGCAGTCTACCCCCCGGGACTAGTAGGGGTCGATACAATGAGCAGTTCTTC. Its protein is CASSLPPGTSRGRYNEQFF.

The CDR3 bases are TGTGCCAGCAGTTTGGGGACAGGGGGAAATAACAATGAGCAGTTCTTC. Protein product: CASSLGTGGNNNEQFF. The V and J genes are TRBV28 and TRBJ2-1; TRBD1 agrees at 11 bases. Trimming at V came to 3 bases and at J to 5 bases, leaving 6 bases not matched to a gene. CDR1 and CDR2 from the germline V gene are MDHEN and SYDVKM. The CDR3 loop spans 16 amino acids.

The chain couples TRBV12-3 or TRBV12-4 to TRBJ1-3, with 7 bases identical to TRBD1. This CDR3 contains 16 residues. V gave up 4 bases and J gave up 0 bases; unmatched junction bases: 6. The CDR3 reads CASSSPRGFSGNTIYF. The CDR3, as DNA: TGTGCCAGCAGTTCTCCCAGGGGGTTCTCTGGAAACACCATATATTTT.

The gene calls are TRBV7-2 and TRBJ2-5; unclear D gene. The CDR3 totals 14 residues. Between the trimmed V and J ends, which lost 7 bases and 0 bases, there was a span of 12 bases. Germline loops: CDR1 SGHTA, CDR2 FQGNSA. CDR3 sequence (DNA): TGTGCCAGCACCACGATAGGCTACCAAGAGACCCAGTACTTC. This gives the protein CASTTIGYQETQYF.

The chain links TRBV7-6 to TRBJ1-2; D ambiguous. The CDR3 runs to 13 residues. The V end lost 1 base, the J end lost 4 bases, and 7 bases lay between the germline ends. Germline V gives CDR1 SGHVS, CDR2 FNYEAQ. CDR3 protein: CASSLESIYGYTF. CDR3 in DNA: TGTGCCAGCAGCTTAGAGTCAATCTATGGCTACACCTTC.

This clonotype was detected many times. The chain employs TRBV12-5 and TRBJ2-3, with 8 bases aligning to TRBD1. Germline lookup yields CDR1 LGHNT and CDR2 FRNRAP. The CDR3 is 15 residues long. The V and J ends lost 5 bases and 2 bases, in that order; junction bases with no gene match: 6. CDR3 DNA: TGTGCTAGTGGTCCCGGACAGGGCCACACAGATACGCAGTATTTT. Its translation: CASGPGQGHTDTQYF.

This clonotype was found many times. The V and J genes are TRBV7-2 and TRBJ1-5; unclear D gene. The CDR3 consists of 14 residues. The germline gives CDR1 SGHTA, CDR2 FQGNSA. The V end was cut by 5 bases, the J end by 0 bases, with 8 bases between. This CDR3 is CASSPLGSNQPQHF. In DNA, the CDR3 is TGTGCCAGCAGCCCTCTCGGTAGCAATCAGCCCCAGCATTTT. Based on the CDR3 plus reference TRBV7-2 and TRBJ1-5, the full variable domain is GAGVSQSPSNKVTEKGKDVELRCDPISGHTALYWYRQSLGQGLEFLIYFQGNSAPDKSGLPSDRFSAERTGGSVSTLTIQRTQQEDSAVYLCASSPLGSNQPQHFGDGTRLSIL.

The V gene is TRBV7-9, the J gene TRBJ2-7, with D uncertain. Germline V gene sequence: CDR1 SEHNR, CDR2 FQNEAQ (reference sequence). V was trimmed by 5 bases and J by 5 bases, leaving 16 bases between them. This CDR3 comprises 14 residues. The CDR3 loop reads CASSPPGVVHEQYF. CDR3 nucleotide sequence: TGTGCCAGCAGCCCTCCCGGAGTAGTCCACGAGCAGTACTTC.

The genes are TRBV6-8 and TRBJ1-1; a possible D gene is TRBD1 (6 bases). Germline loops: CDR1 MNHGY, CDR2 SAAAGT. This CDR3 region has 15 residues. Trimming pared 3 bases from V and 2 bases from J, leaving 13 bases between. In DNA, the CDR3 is TGTGCCAGCAGTTATGATGGGGGGCGAAACACTGAAGCTTTCTTT. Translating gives CASSYDGGRNTEAFF.

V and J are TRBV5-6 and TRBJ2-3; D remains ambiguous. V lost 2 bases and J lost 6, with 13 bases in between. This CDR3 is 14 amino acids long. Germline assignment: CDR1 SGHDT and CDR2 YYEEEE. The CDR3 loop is CASSLPPGPDTQYF. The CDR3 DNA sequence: TGTGCCAGCAGCTTACCCCCGGGTCCGGATACGCAGTATTTT.

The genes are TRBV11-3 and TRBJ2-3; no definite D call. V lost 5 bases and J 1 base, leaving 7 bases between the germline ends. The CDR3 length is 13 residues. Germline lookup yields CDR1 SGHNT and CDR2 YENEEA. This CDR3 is CASSHRGTDTQYF. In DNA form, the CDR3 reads TGTGCCAGCAGCCATCGGGGCACAGATACGCAGTATTTT.

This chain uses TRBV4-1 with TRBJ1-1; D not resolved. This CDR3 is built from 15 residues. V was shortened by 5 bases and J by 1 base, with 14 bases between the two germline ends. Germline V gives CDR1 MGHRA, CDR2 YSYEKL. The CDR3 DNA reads TGCGCCAGCAGCTACCGTGGGCGTCGGAACACTGAAGCTTTCTTT. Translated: CASSYRGRRNTEAFF.

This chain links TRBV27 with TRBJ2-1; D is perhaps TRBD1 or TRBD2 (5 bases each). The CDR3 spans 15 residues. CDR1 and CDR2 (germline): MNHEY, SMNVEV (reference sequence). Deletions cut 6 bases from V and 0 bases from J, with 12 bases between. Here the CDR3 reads CASRPPGHSYNEQFF. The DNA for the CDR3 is TGTGCCAGCAGACCTCCGGGGCACTCCTACAATGAGCAGTTCTTC.

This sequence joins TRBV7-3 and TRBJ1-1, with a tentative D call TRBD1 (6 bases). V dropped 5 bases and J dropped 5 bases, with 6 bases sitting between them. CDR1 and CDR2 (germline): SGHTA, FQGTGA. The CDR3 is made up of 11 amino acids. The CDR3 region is CASSTGTEAFF. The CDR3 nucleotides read TGTGCCAGCAGCACAGGGACTGAAGCTTTCTTT.

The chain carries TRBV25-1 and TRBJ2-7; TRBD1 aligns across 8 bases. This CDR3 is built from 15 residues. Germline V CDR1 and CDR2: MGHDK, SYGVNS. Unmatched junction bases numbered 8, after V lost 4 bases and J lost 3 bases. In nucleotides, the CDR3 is TGTGCCAGCAGTGCACCGGGACAGGCATTCTACGAGCAGTACTTC. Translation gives CASSAPGQAFYEQYF.

The CDR3 reads CASSPTGGRGAQETQYF. The CDR3 region has the DNA TGTGCCAGCAGTCCAACGGGGGGGCGCGGGGCTCAAGAGACCCAGTACTTC. J is TRBJ2-5 and V is TRBV6-5; 8 positions agree with TRBD2. The germline V gene encodes CDR1 MNHEY and CDR2 SVGAGI. The CDR3 sequence is 17 residues long. V lost 5 bases to trimming and J lost 2 bases; unmatched junction nucleotides: 13.

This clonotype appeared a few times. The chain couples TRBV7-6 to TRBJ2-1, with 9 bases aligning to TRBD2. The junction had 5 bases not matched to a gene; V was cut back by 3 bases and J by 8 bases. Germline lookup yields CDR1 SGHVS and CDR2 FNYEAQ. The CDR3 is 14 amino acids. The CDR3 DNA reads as TGTGCCAGCAGCTTTAGCGGGAGTAGTGATGAGCAGTTCTTC. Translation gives CASSFSGSSDEQFF.

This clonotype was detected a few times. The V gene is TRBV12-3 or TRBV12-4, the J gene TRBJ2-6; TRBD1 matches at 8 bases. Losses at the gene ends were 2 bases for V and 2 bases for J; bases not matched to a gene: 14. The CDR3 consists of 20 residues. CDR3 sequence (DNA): TGTGCCAGCAGTTTATCGTTTCGGACAGGGTTAAGAGCTGGGGCCAACGTCCTGACTTTC. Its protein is CASSLSFRTGLRAGANVLTF.

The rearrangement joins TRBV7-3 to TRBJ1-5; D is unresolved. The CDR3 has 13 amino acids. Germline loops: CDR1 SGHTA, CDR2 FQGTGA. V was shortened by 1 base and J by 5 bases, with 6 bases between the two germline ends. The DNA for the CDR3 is TGTGCCAGCAGCTTAATACCCCATCAGCCCCAGCATTTT. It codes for CASSLIPHQPQHF.

The CDR3 here is CASSLAGRGLGTEAFF. CDR3 nucleotides: TGTGCCAGCAGCTTAGCCGGCAGGGGGCTTGGCACTGAAGCTTTCTTT. V usage is TRBV7-6 and J usage is TRBJ1-1, with 8 nucleotides matching TRBD1. The CDR3 covers 16 residues. V lost 0 bases, J lost 4 bases, and 7 bases stayed unmatched. Germline assignment: CDR1 SGHVS and CDR2 FNYEAQ.

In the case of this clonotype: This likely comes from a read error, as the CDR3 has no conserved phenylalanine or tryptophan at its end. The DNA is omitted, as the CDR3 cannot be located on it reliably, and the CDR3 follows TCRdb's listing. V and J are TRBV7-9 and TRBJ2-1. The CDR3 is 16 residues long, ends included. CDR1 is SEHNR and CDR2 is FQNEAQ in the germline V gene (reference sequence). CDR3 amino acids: CASSLLGISTYNEQLD.